This T cell receptor (beta chain) derives from a study of blood T cell repertoires in COVID-19. About the research overall: The analysed material was cDNA or gDNA that came from T cells, B-cell-depleted T cells, or PBMCs.

Measured with immunoSEQ multiplex PCR; TCRdb has only the in-frame clones, and not every one. Of under 350,000 clones in the sample, 90% were seen once. Recruitment covered 25 or so US areas and drew participants whose ages spanned roughly 18 to 100 years. Participant-reported clinical history was the basis for cohort assignment. The V and J ends lost 0 bases and 3 bases respectively, with 12 bases between them. CDR3 size: 15 residues. Per germline, CDR1 SEHNR and CDR2 FQNEAQ (reference sequence). The sequencing input was PBMCs or T cells enriched from blood (not recorded which). The TCR comes from a man aged 55 to 70 who had recovered from COVID-19. The V call is TRBV7-9, the J call TRBJ2-7; tentatively, D is TRBD2 (5 bases). The CDR3 bases are TGTGCCAGCAGCTTAGCGCATACCGGGAACTACGAGCAGTACTTC. Translation gives CASSLAHTGNYEQYF.